The 18 T cell receptor beta chains reported below all come from one sample, sequenced in a study of blood T cells in healthy people across ages. The authors ran a second PCR of 7 to 11 cycles using a sample-barcoded 5' primer and a J-beta primer mix. A single record per CDR3 protein comes from TCRdb applying MiXCR to the 5' RACE reads. The table lists under 2,000,000 distinct CDR3 sequences, around 48% of them singletons. The sequenced material came from blood. The origin of the receptors is a woman aged 40 to 49 in good health.

The chain carries TRBV9 and TRBJ2-5; D perhaps matches TRBD1 (5 bases). The CDR3 is made up of 15 amino acids. The V end lost 0 bases, the J end lost 4 bases, and 13 bases lay between the germline ends. CDR1 is SGDLS, CDR2 YYNGEE, per germline. The CDR3 DNA sequence: TGTGCCAGCAGCGTAGATCCAGGGTGGGGAGAGACCCAGTACTTC. The encoded protein is CASSVDPGWGETQYF.

The chain's CDR3 is CASSFSEGAVGEKLFF. In DNA form, the CDR3 reads TGCGCCAGCAGCTTTTCCGAGGGGGCCGTGGGGGAAAAACTGTTTTTT. The chain recombines TRBV5-1 with TRBJ1-4, with 7 nucleotides matching TRBD1. In germline, CDR1 is SGHRS, CDR2 YFSETQ. This CDR3 has 16 residues. J gave up 8 bases and V 2 bases, and 12 bases lay outside the gene matches.

The genes are TRBV9 and TRBJ2-1; the match to TRBD2 covers 13 bases. The CDR3 is made up of 17 amino acids. Germline values: CDR1 SGDLS, CDR2 YYNGEE. V was pared by 4 bases and J by 8 bases, with 12 bases of the junction left unmatched. This CDR3 is CASSPRGGTSGDDEQFF. The CDR3 nucleotides read TGTGCCAGCAGCCCCCGGGGGGGGACTAGCGGGGATGATGAGCAGTTCTTC. Full variable domain (missing parts from reference TRBV9 and TRBJ2-1): DSGVTQTPKHLITATGQRVTLRCSPRSGDLSVYWYQQSLDQGLQFLIQYYNGEERAKGNILERFSAQQFPDLHSELNLSSLELGDSALYFCASSPRGGTSGDDEQFFGPGTRLTVL.

J is TRBJ2-4 and V is TRBV20-1, with D maybe TRBD1 (6 bases). The J call may be mistaken, given a closer DNA end match to TRBJ2-7. This CDR3 is 14 amino acids long. Per germline, CDR1 DFQATT and CDR2 SNEGSKA (reference sequence). The CDR3 loop reads CSAADSQAHYEQYF. CDR3 nucleotide sequence: TGCAGTGCTGCGGACAGTCAGGCCCACTACGAGCAGTACTTC.

This clonotype was observed a few times. The rearrangement joins TRBV7-9 to TRBJ2-1, with D tentatively TRBD1 (5 bases). Deletions cut 5 bases from V and 1 base from J, with 9 bases between. The CDR3 has 14 amino acids. Germline V gene sequence: CDR1 SEHNR, CDR2 FQNEAQ (reference sequence). CDR3 bases: TGTGCCAGCAGCCCCAGGGCTTCCTACAATGAGCAGTTCTTC. Translating it yields CASSPRASYNEQFF.

The genes are TRBV15 and TRBJ1-4, with 7 positions matching TRBD1. V trimming: 3 bases; J trimming: 7 bases; junction bases outside the gene matches: 5. CDR1 is LNHNV, CDR2 YYDKDF, per germline (reference sequence). CDR3 length: 14 amino acids. This CDR3 is CATSRGQNLEKLFF. The DNA of the CDR3 is TGTGCCACCAGCAGGGGACAGAACCTTGAAAAACTGTTTTTT.

This sequence joins TRBV9 and TRBJ1-6; maybe TRBD1 (5 bases). This CDR3 contains 14 residues. The germline gives CDR1 SGDLS, CDR2 YYNGEE. V was pared by 2 bases and J by 5 bases, with 8 bases between. The CDR3 loop reads CASSVGTHNSPLHF. CDR3 bases: TGTGCCAGCAGCGTGGGGACCCATAATTCACCCCTCCACTTT.

The chain employs TRBV24-1 and TRBJ2-1, with TRBD2 as a possible D gene (6 bases). The germline V and J ends were trimmed by 6 bases and 6 bases, with 11 bases remaining between them. CDR3 length: 13 amino acids. Germline CDR1 and CDR2: KGHDR and SFDVKD. CDR3 in DNA: TGTGCCACCAGTATCCGGGACTTCAATGAGCAGTTCTTC. Encoded protein: CATSIRDFNEQFF.

This clonotype was counted between two and nine times. The chain has TRBV4-1 and TRBJ2-3; TRBD2 matches at 8 bases. This CDR3 spans 17 amino acids. The junction had 12 bases not matched to a gene; V was cut back by 5 bases and J by 2 bases. Per germline, CDR1 MGHRA and CDR2 YSYEKL. Written as DNA, the CDR3 is TGCGCCAGCAGCACCGGGGGGGGGCCAGGACTCACAGATACGCAGTATTTT. The encoded protein is CASSTGGGPGLTDTQYF.

This clonotype came up a few times. The chain is built from TRBV18 and TRBJ2-3, with TRBD2 as a possible D gene (6 bases). This CDR3 is 14 amino acids long. CDR1 is KGHSH, CDR2 LQKENI, per germline. Trimming took 6 bases from V and 4 from J, leaving 14 bases between them. CDR3 DNA sequence: TGTGCCAGCTCCCGGGGGACCTTGGCAGATACGCAGTATTTT. Translated: CASSRGTLADTQYF.

The gene calls are TRBV11-2 and TRBJ2-1; no clear D gene. Trimming stripped 5 bases from V and 0 bases from J, with 11 bases between. Germline values: CDR1 SGHAT, CDR2 FQNNGV. The CDR3 consists of 15 residues. CDR3 protein: CASSRGDVSYNEQFF. The CDR3 bases are TGTGCCAGCAGCCGTGGTGACGTCTCCTACAATGAGCAGTTCTTC.

The CDR3 is CASSEGARGGYGYTF. In DNA form, the CDR3 reads TGTGCCAGCAGTGAAGGGGCGAGGGGGGGATATGGCTACACCTTC. V gene TRBV6-1 combines with J gene TRBJ1-2; D is perhaps TRBD1 (6 bases). V was pared by 1 base and J by 5 bases, with 14 bases between. The CDR3 consists of 15 residues. The V gene's germline CDR1 is MNHNS and CDR2 SASEGT.

The chain uses TRBV24-1 and TRBJ2-2; a possible D gene is TRBD2 (5 bases). The CDR3 length is 11 residues. V was cut by 9 bases and J by 6 bases, with 7 bases left in between. The germline V gene encodes CDR1 KGHDR and CDR2 SFDVKD. The CDR3 bases are TGTGCCACCTCCGGGGCCGGGGAGCTGTTTTTT. Its translation is CATSGAGELFF.

This clonotype has a handful of counts. The V and J genes are TRBV25-1 and TRBJ1-6; 7 nucleotides line up with TRBD1. V shed 8 bases, J shed 7 bases, and the junction held 8 bases outside the gene matches. Looked up from germline, CDR1 is MGHDK and CDR2 is SYGVNS. This CDR3 is 14 amino acids long. CDR3 in amino acids: CASRGGTENSPLHF. The DNA for the CDR3 is TGTGCCAGCCGCGGGGGGACAGAGAATTCACCCCTCCACTTT.

The V and J genes are TRBV12-3 or TRBV12-4 and TRBJ2-2, with 8 bases matching TRBD1. Trimming took 7 bases from V and 6 from J; bases not matched to a gene: 10. CDR3 length equals 15 residues. The CDR3 loop is CASTLGQGRAGELFF. The CDR3 bases are TGTGCCAGCACCCTCGGACAGGGTCGGGCCGGGGAGCTGTTTTTT.

The chain links TRBV20-1 to TRBJ2-2; D is unresolved. V lost 6 bases to trimming and J lost 3 bases, with 17 bases between them. Germline assignment: CDR1 DFQATT and CDR2 SNEGSKA (reference sequence). This CDR3 has 15 residues. The CDR3: CSAYAHPGDTGELFF. CDR3 bases: TGCAGTGCATACGCTCACCCTGGGGACACCGGGGAGCTGTTTTTT.

In this sample, this clonotype turned up a few times. CDR3 in amino acids: CATSRDLAQASYEQYF. As DNA, the CDR3 is TGTGCCACCAGCAGAGATCTAGCCCAGGCCTCCTACGAGCAGTACTTC. V gene TRBV15 combines with J gene TRBJ2-7; the D gene is possibly TRBD2 (5 bases). The CDR3 contains 16 residues. Germline V lookup: CDR1 LNHNV, CDR2 YYDKDF (reference sequence). The V end lost 0 bases, the J end lost 0 bases, and 12 bases lay between the germline ends.

The chain carries TRBV5-1 and TRBJ2-1, with TRBD2 matching 12 bases. This CDR3 is 16 amino acids long. The germline V gene encodes CDR1 SGHRS and CDR2 YFSETQ. The J segment lost 5 bases and the V segment lost 2 bases, leaving 5 bases of the junction unmatched. DNA of the CDR3: TGCGCCAGCAGCTTTGGACTAGCGGGGAGCGACAATGAGCAGTTCTTC. Translation gives CASSFGLAGSDNEQFF.